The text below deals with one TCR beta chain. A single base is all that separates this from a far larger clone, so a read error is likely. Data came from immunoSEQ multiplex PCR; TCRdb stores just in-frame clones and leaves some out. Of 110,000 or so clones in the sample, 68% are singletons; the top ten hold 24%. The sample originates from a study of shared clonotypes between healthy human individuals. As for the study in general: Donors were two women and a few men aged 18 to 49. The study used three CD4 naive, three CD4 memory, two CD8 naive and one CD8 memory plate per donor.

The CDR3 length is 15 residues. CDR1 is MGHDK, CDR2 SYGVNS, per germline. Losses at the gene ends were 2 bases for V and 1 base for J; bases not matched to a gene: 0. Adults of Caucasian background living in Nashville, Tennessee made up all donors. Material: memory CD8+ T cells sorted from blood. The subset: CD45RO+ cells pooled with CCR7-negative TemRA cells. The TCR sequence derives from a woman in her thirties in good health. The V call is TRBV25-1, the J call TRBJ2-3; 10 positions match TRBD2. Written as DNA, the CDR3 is TGTGCCAGCAGTGAACTAGCGGGAGGCACAGATACGCAGTATTTT. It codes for CASSELAGGTDTQYF.